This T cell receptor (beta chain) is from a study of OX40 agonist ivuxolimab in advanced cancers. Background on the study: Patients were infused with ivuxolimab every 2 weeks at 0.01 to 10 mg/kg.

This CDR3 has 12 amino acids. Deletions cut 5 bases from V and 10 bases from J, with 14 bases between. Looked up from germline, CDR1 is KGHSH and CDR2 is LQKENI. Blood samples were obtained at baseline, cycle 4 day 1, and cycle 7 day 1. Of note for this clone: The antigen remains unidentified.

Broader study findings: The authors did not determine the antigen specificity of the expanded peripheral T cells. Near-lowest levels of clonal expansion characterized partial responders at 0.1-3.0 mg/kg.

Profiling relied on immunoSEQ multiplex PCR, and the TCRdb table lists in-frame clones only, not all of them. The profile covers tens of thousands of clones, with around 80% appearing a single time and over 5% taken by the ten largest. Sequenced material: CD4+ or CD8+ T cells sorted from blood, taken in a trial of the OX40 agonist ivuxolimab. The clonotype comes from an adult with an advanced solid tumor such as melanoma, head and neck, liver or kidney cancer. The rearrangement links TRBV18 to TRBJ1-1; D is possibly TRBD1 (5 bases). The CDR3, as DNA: TGTGCCAGCTCAGAGGCTGCGGGGGGAGCTTTCTTT. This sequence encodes CASSEAAGGAFF.